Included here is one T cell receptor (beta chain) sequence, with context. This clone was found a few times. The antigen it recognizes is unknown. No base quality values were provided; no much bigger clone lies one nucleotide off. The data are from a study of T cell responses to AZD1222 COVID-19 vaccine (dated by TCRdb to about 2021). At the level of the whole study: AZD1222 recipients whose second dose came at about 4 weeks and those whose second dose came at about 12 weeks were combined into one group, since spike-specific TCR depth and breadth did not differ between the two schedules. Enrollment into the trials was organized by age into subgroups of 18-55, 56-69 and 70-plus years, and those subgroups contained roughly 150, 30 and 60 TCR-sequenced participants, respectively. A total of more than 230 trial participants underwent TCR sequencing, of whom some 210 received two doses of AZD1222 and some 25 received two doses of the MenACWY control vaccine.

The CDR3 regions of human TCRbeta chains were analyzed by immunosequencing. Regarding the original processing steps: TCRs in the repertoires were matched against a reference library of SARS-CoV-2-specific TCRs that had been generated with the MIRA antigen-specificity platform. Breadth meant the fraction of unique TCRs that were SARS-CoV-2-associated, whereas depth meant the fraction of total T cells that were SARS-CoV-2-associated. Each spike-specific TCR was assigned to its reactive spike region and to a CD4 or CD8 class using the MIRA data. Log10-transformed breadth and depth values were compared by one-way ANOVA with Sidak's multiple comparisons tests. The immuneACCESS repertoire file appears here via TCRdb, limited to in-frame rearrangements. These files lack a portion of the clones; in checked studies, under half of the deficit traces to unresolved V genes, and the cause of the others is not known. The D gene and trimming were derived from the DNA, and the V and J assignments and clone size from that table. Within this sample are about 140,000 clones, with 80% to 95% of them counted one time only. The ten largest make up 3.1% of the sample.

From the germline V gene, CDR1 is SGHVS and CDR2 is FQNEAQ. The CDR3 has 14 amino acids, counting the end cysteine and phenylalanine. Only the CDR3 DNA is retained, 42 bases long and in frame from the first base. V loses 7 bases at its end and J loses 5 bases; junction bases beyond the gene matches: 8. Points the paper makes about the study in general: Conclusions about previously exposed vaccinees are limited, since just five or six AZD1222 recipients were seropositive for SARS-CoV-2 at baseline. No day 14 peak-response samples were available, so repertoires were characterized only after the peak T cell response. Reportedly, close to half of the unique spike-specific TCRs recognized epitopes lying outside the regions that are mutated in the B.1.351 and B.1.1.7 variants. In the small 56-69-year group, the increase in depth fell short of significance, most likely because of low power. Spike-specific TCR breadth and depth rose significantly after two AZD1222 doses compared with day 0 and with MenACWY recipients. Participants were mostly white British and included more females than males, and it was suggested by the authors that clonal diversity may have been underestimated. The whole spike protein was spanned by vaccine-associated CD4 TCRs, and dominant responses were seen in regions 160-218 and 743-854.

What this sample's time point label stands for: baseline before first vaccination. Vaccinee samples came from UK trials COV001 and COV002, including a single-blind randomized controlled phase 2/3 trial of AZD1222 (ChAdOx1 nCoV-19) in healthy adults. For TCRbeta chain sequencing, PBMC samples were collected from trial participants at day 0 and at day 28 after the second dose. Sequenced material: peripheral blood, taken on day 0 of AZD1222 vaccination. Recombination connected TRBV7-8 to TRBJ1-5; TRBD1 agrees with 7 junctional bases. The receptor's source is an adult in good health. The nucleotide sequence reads TGTGCCAGCACGGGGACAGAATACGATCAGCCCCAGCATTTT. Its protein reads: CASTGTEYDQPQHF.